The subject of this entry is one T cell receptor beta chain. Its antigen remains undetermined. No per-base quality is available; no much larger clone lies one base away. TCRbeta CDR3 regions were amplified from genomic DNA by means of the immunoSEQ Assay, a bias-controlled multiplex PCR. The authors processed their data as follows. Nucleated cell counts per sample were estimated from amplification of reference gene primers within the assay. Sequence reads were collapsed and filtered to measure the absolute abundance of every unique TCRbeta CDR3 rearrangement. For each sample, productive Simpson clonality was calculated as the square root of Simpson's diversity index over productive rearrangements. The table was pulled from immuneACCESS by TCRdb, which kept in-frame rearrangements only. Such tables lose some clones; where checked, under half of the loss comes from unresolved V genes, and the rest has no known cause. D and trimming come from the DNA, and the V and J calls and clone size come from that table. The sample profile shows about 500,000 clones; about 90% of them were found once. The ten largest clones take up under 0.75% of the sample.

Trimming leaves V shorter by 6 bases and J shorter by 8 bases, with the junction holding 8 bases beyond the gene matches. Taken from the germline V gene, the CDR1 and CDR2 loops are MDHEN and SYDVKM. The CDR3 goes from the cysteine to the phenylalanine over 14 residues. The sequence is cut down to CDR3 DNA, 42 bases in frame from base 1. These data originate in a study of blood T cell repertoires in COVID-19 (dated by TCRdb to about 2020). Background on the whole study: Samples covering the acute and convalescent phases of COVID-19 were provided by collaborators in the United States, Italy and Spain. The material from the prospective study consisted of cDNA or gDNA derived from T cells, B-cell-depleted T cells, or PBMCs. Deeply sampled blood TCRbeta repertoires from subjects exposed to, actively infected with, or recovered from COVID-19 were included in the dataset. A freely available public database, intended as a resource for researchers studying the immune response to SARS-CoV-2, is where the repertoires were released. Samples came from the ongoing ImmuneRACE study (first 160 participants) plus 1,254 subjects from 6 global collaborators. Sample metadata almost always included a de-identified subject ID, COVID-19 status, age in years and sex. Where available, HLA class I and class II types were taken from metadata supplied by the sample provider and were not determined by assay-based typing. Beyond this particular receptor, the publication reports: How much clinical and demographic metadata was included differed by source and by participant, and the metadata was provided uncurated.

Participants in the prospective study were aged roughly 18 to 89 years, lived in some 24 United States geographic areas, and enrolled through a virtual design. Cohort assignment in the prospective study relied on participant-reported clinical history from a screening survey and a study questionnaire. Recovered participants in ImmuneRACE Cohort 3 were defined as having two consecutive negative NP/OP PCR tests, clearance from a healthcare professional, or resolution of symptoms. Mobile phlebotomists in the prospective study collected whole blood, serum and a nasopharyngeal or oropharyngeal swab from every participant. Prospective study participants could optionally give additional blood draws and questionnaires over an approximately two-month period. Blood samples from the prospective study were shipped frozen or at room temperature prior to DNA extraction.

The sample comprised PBMCs or T cells enriched from blood (not recorded which). This sequence was found in a woman younger than 35 who had recovered from COVID-19. In this chain, TRBV28 is recombined with TRBJ1-4; the central 8 bases match TRBD1. CDR3 loop: CASSPWTGWEKLFF. The base sequence is TGTGCCAGCAGCCCATGGACAGGGTGGGAAAAACTGTTTTTT.